This T cell receptor beta chain was captured in a study of shared clonotypes between healthy human individuals. Study background: Donors, aged 18 to 49, were a couple of women and a few men. Regarding the study as a whole: Naive subsets generally exceeded memory subsets in estimated richness. Clonotype sharing among donors was expected to depend on sequencing depth.

The CDR3 consists of 14 residues. Germline V CDR1 and CDR2: KGHSH, LQKENI. V shed 4 bases and J 0 bases; nucleotides not matched to a gene: 0. CD8 cells regarded as naive lacked CD45RO, were positively chosen for CCR7, and omitted terminally differentiated effector memory CD45RA+ cells. Authors' processing steps: Junction-only immunoSEQ data arrived without quality scores, meaning filtering differed. Generated by immunoSEQ multiplex PCR, the TCRdb table keeps only in-frame clones and is missing some. That table furnishes V, J and clone size, whereas the DNA furnished D and trimming. The data contain a few million clones, 93% of them seen just once; the ten biggest clones take up more than 1.5%. In regard to this clone: Its antigen is unknown.

V and J are TRBV18 and TRBJ2-3; 8 bases agree with TRBD1. The clonotype originates from a man between 18 and 35 years old in good health. Some clones in this sample may be carry-over from other donors' samples. Material for sequencing was naive CD8+ T cells from PBMCs. CDR3 in amino acids: CASSHRGSTDTQYF. CDR3 nucleotides: TGTGCCAGCTCACACAGGGGGAGCACAGATACGCAGTATTTT.